This record concerns one TCR beta chain sequence. Its specificity is not known. TCRdb's copy holds only in-frame clones and misses some; the assay was immunoSEQ multiplex PCR. The sample consists of 1,100 or so clones, about 32% of them appearing once. The data originate from a study of T cells in localized non-small cell lung cancer. Looked up from germline, CDR1 is MDHEN and CDR2 is SYDVKM. V was cut by 8 bases and J by 4 bases, with 14 bases left in between. The CDR3 is made up of 13 amino acids. Study-level points and caveats: Uninvolved adjacent lung had higher T cell clonality than tumor and all other tissues. Greater T cell density in blood accompanied longer overall survival. Adjacent lung exhibited a median of about 50 among the 100 most abundant tumor clones.

The chain links TRBV28 to TRBJ1-2; D gene unclear. The origin of this receptor is a male donor aged 60 or over with stage I squamous cell lung carcinoma. The material sequenced was lung tumor tissue, taken before any cancer treatment. The CDR3 DNA sequence: TGTGCCAGCGGAGTTTCGGCAGTCTATGGCTACACCTTC. Encoded protein: CASGVSAVYGYTF.